These 7 T cell receptor beta chains share one sample of origin, sequenced in a study of blood T cells in healthy people across ages. With a J-beta primer mix and a sample-barcoded 5' primer, a second PCR ran about 7 to 12 cycles. TCRdb analysed the 5' RACE reads with MiXCR anew, one entry per CDR3 protein. This table holds about 570,000 distinct CDR3 sequences, roughly 28% found once. Sequencing used blood. The receptors derive from a woman between 65 and 79 years old in good health.

V is TRBV28 and J is TRBJ2-7, with D hard to call. Between the trimmed V and J ends, which lost 3 bases and 1 base, there was a span of 4 bases. CDR1 is MDHEN, CDR2 SYDVKM, per germline. This CDR3 is 12 amino acids long. The CDR3 is CASSFKSYEQYF. As DNA, the CDR3 is TGTGCCAGCAGTTTTAAGTCCTACGAGCAGTACTTC.

The genes are TRBV7-2 and TRBJ1-1; the match to TRBD1 covers 9 bases. The trim removed 5 bases at V and 4 bases at J, leaving 5 bases unmatched. This CDR3 spans 14 amino acids. In germline, CDR1 is SGHTA, CDR2 FQGNSA. CDR3 DNA sequence: TGTGCCAGCAGCACCTGGGACAGGGCCACTGAAGCTTTCTTT. This translates into CASSTWDRATEAFF.

This clonotype was seen only a few times. V and J are TRBV29-1 and TRBJ1-3; 7 bases line up with TRBD1. V trimming: 6 bases; J trimming: 0 bases; junction bases outside the gene matches: 8. The CDR3 contains 15 residues. CDR1 is SQVTM, CDR2 ANQGSEA, per germline. The CDR3 DNA follows: TGCAGCGTGGGGGGACAGTCCTCCTCTGGAAACACCATATATTTT. This gives the protein CSVGGQSSSGNTIYF.

The gene calls are TRBV29-1 and TRBJ1-2, with TRBD1 identical over 7 bases. Losses at the gene ends were 6 bases for V and 5 bases for J; bases not matched to a gene: 6. The CDR3 spans 12 residues. Germline loops: CDR1 SQVTM, CDR2 ANQGSEA. The CDR3 reads CSVMGQLYGYTF. In DNA, the CDR3 is TGCAGCGTGATGGGACAGCTATATGGCTACACCTTC.

This clonotype appeared once. The final CDR3 position lacks the conserved phenylalanine or tryptophan, pointing to a likely read error. This chain links TRBV19 with TRBJ2-7; 10 positions agree with TRBD1. The CDR3 spans 14 residues. CDR1 LNHDA and CDR2 SQIVND come from the germline V gene (reference sequence). Trimming cost V 9 bases and J 0 bases; bases outside gene matches: 5. CDR3 nucleotide sequence: TGTGCCAGCCGGGACAGGGGAAGCTCCTACGAGCAGTACCTC. Translation: CASRDRGSSYEQYL.

The rearrangement joins TRBV20-1 to TRBJ1-4; a possible D gene is TRBD1 (6 bases). This CDR3 has 16 residues. Trimming removed 6 bases from V and 4 bases from J, with 21 bases in between. Germline loops: CDR1 DFQATT, CDR2 SNEGSKA (reference sequence). The CDR3 DNA reads TGCAGTGCAACCCCCCCGGCAGGGGCGATTAATGAAAAACTGTTTTTT. Protein: CSATPPAGAINEKLFF.

Turning to this clonotype: The junction departs from the called germline gene at one end, perhaps through a read error. The genes are TRBV4-1 and TRBJ2-4, with 10 bases fitting TRBD2. The CDR3 length is 20 residues. The germline CDR1 and CDR2 sequences are MGHRA and YSYEKL. CDR3 protein: CASSQDTSGASVLAKNIQHF. CDR3 coding DNA: TGCGCCAGCAGCCAAGATACTAGCGGGGCGTCCGTTCTAGCCAAAAACATTCAGCACTTC.